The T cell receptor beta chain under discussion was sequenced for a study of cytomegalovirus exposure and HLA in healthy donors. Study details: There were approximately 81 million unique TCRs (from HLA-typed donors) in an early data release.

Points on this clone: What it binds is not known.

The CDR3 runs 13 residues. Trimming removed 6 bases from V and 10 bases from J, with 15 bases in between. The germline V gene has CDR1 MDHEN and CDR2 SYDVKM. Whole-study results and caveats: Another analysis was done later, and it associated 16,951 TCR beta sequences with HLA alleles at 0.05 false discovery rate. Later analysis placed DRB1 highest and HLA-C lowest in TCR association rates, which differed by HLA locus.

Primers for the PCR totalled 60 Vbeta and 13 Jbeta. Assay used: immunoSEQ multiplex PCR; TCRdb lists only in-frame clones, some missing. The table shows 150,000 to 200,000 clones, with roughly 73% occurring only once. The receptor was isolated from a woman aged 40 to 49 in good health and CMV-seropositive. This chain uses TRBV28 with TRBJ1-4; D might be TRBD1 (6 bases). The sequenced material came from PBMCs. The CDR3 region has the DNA TGTGCCAGCAGAACAGGACAGACAGTAAAACTGTTTTTT. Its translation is CASRTGQTVKLFF.